This TCR beta chain was sequenced during a study of breast tumors, draining lymph nodes, adjacent tissues. CDR1 is MNHEY, CDR2 SVGAGI, per germline. V was clipped by 2 bases and J by 9 bases, with 19 bases between them. This CDR3 is built from 15 residues. The lymph nodes were axillary draining lymph nodes from breast cancer patients. TCRdb reprocessed the multiplex PCR reads via MiXCR and lists one record per CDR3 protein. This sample has tens of thousands of distinct CDR3 sequences, with approximately 19% found just once. The table lists this clonotype with many counts. What it binds is unknown. Study findings and constraints: Tumor T cell lymph node origin was a supported hypothesis, not proven. Compared with lymph nodes, tumors were less diverse; compared with nontumor tissue, more.

The sequencing sample was made of axillary lymph node tissue. This chain joins TRBV6-5 and TRBJ1-2; D is perhaps TRBD1 (5 bases). The sequence derives from a female donor with breast cancer. Some clones in this sample may be carry-over from other donors' samples. In nucleotides, the CDR3 is TGTGCCAGCAGTTACGCACAACAGGCCCCAGATCGCTACACCTTC. Translating gives CASSYAQQAPDRYTF.